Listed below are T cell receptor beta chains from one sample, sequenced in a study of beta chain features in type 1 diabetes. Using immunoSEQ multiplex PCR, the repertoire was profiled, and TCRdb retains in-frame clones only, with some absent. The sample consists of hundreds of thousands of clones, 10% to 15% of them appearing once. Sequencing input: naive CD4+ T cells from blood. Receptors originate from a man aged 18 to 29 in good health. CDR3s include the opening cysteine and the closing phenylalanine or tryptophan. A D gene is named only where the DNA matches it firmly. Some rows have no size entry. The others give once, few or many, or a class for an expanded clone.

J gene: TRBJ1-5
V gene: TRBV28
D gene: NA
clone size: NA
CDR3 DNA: TGTGCCAGCGTGCCCGGGGGTACTCAGCCCCAGCATTTT
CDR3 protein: CASVPGGTQPQHF

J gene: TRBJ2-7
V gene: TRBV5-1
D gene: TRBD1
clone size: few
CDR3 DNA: TGCGCCAGCAGCTCCCACGGGACAGGGAACTACGAGCAGTACTTC
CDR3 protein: CASSSHGTGNYEQYF

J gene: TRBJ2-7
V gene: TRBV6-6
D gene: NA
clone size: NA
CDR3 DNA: TGTGCCAGCAGTTATTTTACGGTTACCTACGAGCAGTACTTC
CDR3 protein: CASSYFTVTYEQYF

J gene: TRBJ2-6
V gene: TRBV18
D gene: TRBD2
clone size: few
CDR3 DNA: TGTGCCAGCTCACCATCCCATCCCGGGACTATCAGCTCTGGGGCCAACGTCCTGACTTTC
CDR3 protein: CASSPSHPGTISSGANVLTF

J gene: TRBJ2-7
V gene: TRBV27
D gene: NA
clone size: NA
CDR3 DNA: TGTGCCAGCAGTTCCTACGATGGACAGTCCTACGAGCAGTACTTC
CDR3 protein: CASSSYDGQSYEQYF

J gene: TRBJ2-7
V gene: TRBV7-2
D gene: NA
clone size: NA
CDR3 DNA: TGTGCCAGCAGCGAGAGGGCCTCCTACGAGCAGTACTTC
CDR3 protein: CASSERASYEQYF

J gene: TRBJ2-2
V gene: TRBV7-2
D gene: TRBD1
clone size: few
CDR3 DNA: TGTGCCAGCAGCTTCAAAGGGGGCGAGAGCACCGGGGAGCTGTTTTTT
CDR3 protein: CASSFKGGESTGELFF

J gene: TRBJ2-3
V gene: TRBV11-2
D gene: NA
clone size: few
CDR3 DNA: TGTGCCAGCAGCACCTCCGGGACAGATACGCAGTATTTT
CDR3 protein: CASSTSGTDTQYF

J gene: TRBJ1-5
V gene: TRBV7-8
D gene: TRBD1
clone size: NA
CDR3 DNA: TGTGCCAGCAGCTCCGGGACAGGGGGCTGGCCCCAGCATTTT
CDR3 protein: CASSSGTGGWPQHF

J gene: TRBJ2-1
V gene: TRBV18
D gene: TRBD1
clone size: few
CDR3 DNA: TGTGCCAGCTCACCACGGGACAGGGTCCAGAATGAGCAGTTCTTC
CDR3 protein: CASSPRDRVQNEQFF

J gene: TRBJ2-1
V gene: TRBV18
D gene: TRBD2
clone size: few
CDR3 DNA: TGTGCCAGCTCACCCGCCGGGACTAGCGGGACAAATGAGCAGTTCTTC
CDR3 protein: CASSPAGTSGTNEQFF

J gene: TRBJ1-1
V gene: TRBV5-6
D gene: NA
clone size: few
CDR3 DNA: TGTGCCAGCAGCCATCCACGTTGGGTAGGCAGGGGGAACACTGAAGCTTTCTTT
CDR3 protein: CASSHPRWVGRGNTEAFF

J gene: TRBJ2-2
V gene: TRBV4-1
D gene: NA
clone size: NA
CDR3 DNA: TGCGCCAGCAGCCAGCCGACAGGGAACACCGGGGAGCTGTTTTTT
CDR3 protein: CASSQPTGNTGELFF

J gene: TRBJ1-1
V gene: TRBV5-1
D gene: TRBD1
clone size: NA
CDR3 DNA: TGCGCCAGCAGCGCCACAGGGGTAGGGGAAGCTTTCTTT
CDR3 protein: CASSATGVGEAFF

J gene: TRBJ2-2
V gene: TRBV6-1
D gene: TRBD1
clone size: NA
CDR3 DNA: TGTGCCAGCAGACAGGGGATATATGTCGGGGAGCTGTTTTTT
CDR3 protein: CASRQGIYVGELFF

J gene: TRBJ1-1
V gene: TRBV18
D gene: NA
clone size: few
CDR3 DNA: TGTGCCACCCAAGGAGGGCAAAACACTGAAGCTTTCTTT
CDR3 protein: CATQGGQNTEAFF

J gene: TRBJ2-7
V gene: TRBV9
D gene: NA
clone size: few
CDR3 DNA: TGTGCCAGCAGCTCCCTGGGGCAGGCGAGCTCCTACGAGCAGTACTTC
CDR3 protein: CASSSLGQASSYEQYF

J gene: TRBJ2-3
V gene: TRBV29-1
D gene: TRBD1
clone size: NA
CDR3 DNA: TGCAGCGTTCGCTTGGTGGACAGGGAGGTGGTAGATACGCAGTATTTT
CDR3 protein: CSVRLVDREVVDTQYF

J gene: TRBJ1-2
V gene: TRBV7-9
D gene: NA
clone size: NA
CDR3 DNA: TGTGCCAGCAGCAAGACAGGCAATTTCTATGGCTACACCTTC
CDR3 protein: CASSKTGNFYGYTF

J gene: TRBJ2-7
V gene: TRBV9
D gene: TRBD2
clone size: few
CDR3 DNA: TGTGCCAGCAGCCCGCCAACTAGCGGGACCTACTACGAGCAGTACTTC
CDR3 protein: CASSPPTSGTYYEQYF